This is a list of T cell receptor beta chains from one sample in a study of T cell responses to AZD1222 COVID-19 vaccine. TCRdb's table, derived via immunoSEQ multiplex PCR, lists solely in-frame clones and lacks some. Among around 120,000 clones listed, more than 70% were seen once. Specimen: peripheral blood, collected on day 0 of AZD1222 vaccination. The receptors derive from an adult in good health. Each CDR3 is given with its conserved first and last residue. The D gene is left open where the match is weak. Size values are once, few and many counts, or a class for expanded clones, and some rows have none.

d_gene: -
j_gene: TRBJ1-1
v_gene: TRBV10-2
abundance: once
CDR3aa: CASRLNTEAFF
CDR3nt: TGCGCCAGCAGGTTGAACACTGAAGCTTTCTTT

d_gene: TRBD2
j_gene: TRBJ2-3
v_gene: TRBV4-2
abundance: -
CDR3aa: CASSQEWAPHLAGGHAADTQYF
CDR3nt: TGTGCCAGCAGCCAAGAGTGGGCCCCCCACCTGGCGGGGGGGCATGCGGCAGATACGCAGTATTTT

d_gene: -
j_gene: TRBJ1-4
v_gene: TRBV7-9
abundance: -
CDR3aa: CASSLDRSNEKLFF
CDR3nt: TGTGCCAGCAGCTTAGACAGGAGTAATGAAAAACTGTTTTTT

d_gene: -
j_gene: TRBJ1-1
v_gene: TRBV7-2
abundance: -
CDR3aa: CASSPRGGTEAFF
CDR3nt: TGTGCCAGCAGCCCCCGGGGGGGGACTGAAGCTTTCTTT

d_gene: -
j_gene: TRBJ2-5
v_gene: TRBV11-2
abundance: -
CDR3aa: CASTRTVQETQYF
CDR3nt: TGTGCCAGCACCAGGACAGTCCAAGAGACCCAGTACTTC

d_gene: -
j_gene: TRBJ1-2
v_gene: TRBV2
abundance: few
CDR3aa: CASSEALGQSYGYTF
CDR3nt: TGTGCCAGCAGTGAAGCGCTTGGACAGTCCTATGGCTACACCTTC

d_gene: TRBD1
j_gene: TRBJ1-1
v_gene: TRBV7-8
abundance: -
CDR3aa: CASSMDRGTTEAFF
CDR3nt: TGTGCCAGCAGCATGGACAGGGGGACCACTGAAGCTTTCTTT

d_gene: TRBD2
j_gene: TRBJ2-1
v_gene: TRBV7-9
abundance: once
CDR3aa: CASSRGTSGYNEQFF
CDR3nt: TGTGCCAGCAGCAGAGGGACTAGCGGATACAATGAGCAGTTCTTC

d_gene: -
j_gene: TRBJ2-1
v_gene: TRBV9
abundance: once
CDR3aa: CASSEENRDNEQFF
CDR3nt: TGTGCCAGCAGCGAGGAGAATAGGGACAATGAGCAGTTCTTC

d_gene: TRBD1
j_gene: TRBJ2-7
v_gene: TRBV10-3
abundance: once
CDR3aa: CASKGTGGSYEQYF
CDR3nt: TGTGCCAGTAAGGGGACAGGGGGCTCCTACGAGCAGTACTTC

d_gene: -
j_gene: TRBJ2-7
v_gene: TRBV9
abundance: -
CDR3aa: CASSPEVRTYEQYF
CDR3nt: TGTGCCAGCAGCCCCGAGGTGAGAACCTACGAGCAGTACTTC

d_gene: -
j_gene: TRBJ1-1
v_gene: TRBV27
abundance: once
CDR3aa: CASVSLVGTHREAFF
CDR3nt: TGTGCCAGTGTGTCACTGGTCGGGACACACCGTGAAGCTTTCTTT

d_gene: -
j_gene: TRBJ2-1
v_gene: TRBV7-2
abundance: -
CDR3aa: CASSSRPGDNEQFF
CDR3nt: TGTGCCAGCAGCTCCCGCCCGGGGGACAATGAGCAGTTCTTC

d_gene: -
j_gene: TRBJ1-6
v_gene: TRBV3-1/TRBV3-2
abundance: -
CDR3aa: CASSQAGNSPLHF
CDR3nt: TGTGCCAGCAGCCAAGCGGGGAACTCACCCCTCCACTTT

d_gene: -
j_gene: TRBJ2-3
v_gene: TRBV7-2
abundance: few
CDR3aa: CASSSNTDTQYF
CDR3nt: TGTGCCAGCAGCTCAAACACAGATACGCAGTATTTT

d_gene: -
j_gene: TRBJ2-7
v_gene: TRBV5-1
abundance: -
CDR3aa: CASSLEVGQGGYEQYF
CDR3nt: TGCGCCAGCAGCTTGGAAGTAGGGCAGGGGGGCTACGAGCAGTACTTC